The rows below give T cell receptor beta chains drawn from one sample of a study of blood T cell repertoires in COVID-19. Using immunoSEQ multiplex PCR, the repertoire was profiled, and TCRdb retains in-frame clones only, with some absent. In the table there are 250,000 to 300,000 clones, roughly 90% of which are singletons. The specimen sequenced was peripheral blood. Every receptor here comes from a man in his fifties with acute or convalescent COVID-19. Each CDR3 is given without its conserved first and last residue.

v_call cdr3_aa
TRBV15 ATSRQLASAGELF
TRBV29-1 SGVGTTYGYT
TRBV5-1 ASSSLSQGNTEAF
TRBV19 ASGNLAGGSTGELF
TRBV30 AWSESGPYEQY
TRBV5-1 ATRAPEGGDGYT
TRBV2 ASSRQGANTEAF
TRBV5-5 ASSTGGTGSYNEQF
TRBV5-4 ASSLAGRGGPEETQY
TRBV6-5 ASSLARGSSYEQY
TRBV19 ASSTPGQGDYGYT
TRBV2 ASTLTGAGYT
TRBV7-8 ASRRTRVAGDQETQY
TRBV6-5 ASGYEAYEQY
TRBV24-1 ATSEGGGTGELF
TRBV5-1 ASSSQGAQAGNTIY
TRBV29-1 SVLRGTDTQY
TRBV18 ASSLRDSSYEQY
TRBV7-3 ASSFQRTGELF
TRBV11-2 ASSLELGQTQETQY
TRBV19 ASSTYRGQYTEAF
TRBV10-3 AINTGTHSVDEQF
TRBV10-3 AISADREEGYT
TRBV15 ATSRDLGGSYGYT
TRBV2 ASSRRLATEETQY
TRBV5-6 ASSSLTGTGELF
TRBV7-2 ASRVAGARNIQY
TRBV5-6 ASSFLLRGDQPQH
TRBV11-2 ASSPSGSLFQPQH
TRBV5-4 ASTDSNYGYT
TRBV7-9 ASSAAGSGYGYT
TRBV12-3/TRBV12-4 ASSQVLNEKLF
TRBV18 ASSPVRVEAF
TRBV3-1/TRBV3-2 ASSPTNRVPNTEAF
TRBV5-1 ASSLDTSGGEADTQY
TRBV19 ASSFRHRTDTQY
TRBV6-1 ASSEGHREYEQY
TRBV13 ASRRASRGNTIY
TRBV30 AWSRDSTEAF
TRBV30 AWSVFPGGNSPLH
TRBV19 ASMAGTANEKLF
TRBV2 ASRRQGSVTEAF
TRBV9 ASSPTGTDPETQY
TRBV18 ASSFTGGSYNEQF
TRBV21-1 ASSKAVKLAGQETQY
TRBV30 AWSVTRAYEQY
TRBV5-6 ASSPGTAYSQY
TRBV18 ASTGQELNTEAF
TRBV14 ASSQGTAYGYT